A selection of T cell receptor beta chains follows, all from one sample in a study of a mutant IDH1 vaccine in newly diagnosed glioma. Sequenced by immunoSEQ multiplex PCR; TCRdb stores in-frame clones only, minus some. The data contain some 38,000 clones, around 82% of them singletons. The sequences come from PBMCs, collected from a glioma patient treated with radiotherapy, temozolomide or both. The receptors here all came from a man in his forties or fifties with glioma. Some clones in this sample may be carry-over from other donors' samples. The CDR3 runs from the conserved cysteine through the conserved F or W. Fields, in order: J gene, clone size, V gene, D gene, CDR3 DNA, CDR3 protein. D genes are given only for firm matches. Clone size is shown for a subset of rows, as once, few, many or a class of expanded clone.

TRBJ1-5,NA,TRBV19,NA,TGTGCCAGTAGTATAGACTCCGCCGAAGGTCAGCCCCAGCATTTT,CASSIDSAEGQPQHF
TRBJ2-7,NA,TRBV30,NA,TGTGCCTGGAGTGGGCTCTCCATCTACGAGCAGTACTTC,CAWSGLSIYEQYF
TRBJ2-3,NA,TRBV28,TRBD2,TGTGCATGCGGGGTGGGGAGGGCAGATACGCAGTATTTT,CACGVGRADTQYF
TRBJ1-2,NA,TRBV19,NA,TGTGCCAGTAGTATAGGGCCCCTTCCGAACTATGGCTACACCTTC,CASSIGPLPNYGYTF
TRBJ2-2,NA,TRBV6-5,NA,TGTGCCAGCAGTTACCAGGGGAACACCGGGGAGCTGTTTTTT,CASSYQGNTGELFF
TRBJ1-2,once,TRBV4-3,NA,TGCGCCAGCAGCCAGGGGGATTATGGCTACACCTTC,CASSQGDYGYTF
TRBJ2-5,NA,TRBV5-1,TRBD2,TGCGCCAGCACCCAGGGACTAGCGCGGGAGACCCAGTACTTC,CASTQGLARETQYF
TRBJ2-5,NA,TRBV7-2,NA,TGTGCCAGCAGCTCCGGCCTAGCTGGCCAAGAGACCCAGTACTTC,CASSSGLAGQETQYF
TRBJ1-3,NA,TRBV9,NA,TGTGCCAGCAGCGATGGGAGGTCTGGAAACACCATATATTTT,CASSDGRSGNTIYF
TRBJ2-7,NA,TRBV7-8,TRBD1,TGTGCCAGCAGCTTAGAGGCGGGACAGGGGGCCTACGAGCAGTACTTC,CASSLEAGQGAYEQYF
TRBJ1-1,NA,TRBV5-4,NA,TGTGCCAGCAGCTTGGCCCCAACGAACACTGAAGCTTTCTTT,CASSLAPTNTEAFF
TRBJ2-2,NA,TRBV5-4,NA,TGTGCCAGCAGCAAACCGGGACAACAGAACACCGGGGAGCTGTTTTTT,CASSKPGQQNTGELFF
TRBJ2-7,NA,TRBV6-7,TRBD1,TGTGCCAGCACCAAAGCCGGGACAGGGACGTCCTACGAGCAGTACTTC,CASTKAGTGTSYEQYF
TRBJ2-7,NA,TRBV5-6,TRBD1,TGTGCCAGCAGCTTGGGGACAGGGGCTCGATCCCGGGCGGGGCAGTACTTC,CASSLGTGARSRAGQYF
TRBJ2-5,NA,TRBV19,TRBD2,TGTGCCAGTAATACCCCGGGACTAGAAGAGACCCAGTACTTC,CASNTPGLEETQYF
TRBJ1-2,NA,TRBV18,NA,TGTGCCAGCTCACCACGGCAGGATCACTATGGCTACACCTTC,CASSPRQDHYGYTF
TRBJ1-2,NA,TRBV7-9,NA,TGTGCCAGCAGCTTAGCGAGCTATGGCTACACCTTC,CASSLASYGYTF
TRBJ1-1,NA,TRBV30,TRBD1,TGTGCCTGGAGTGCAGGGGGGAACACTGAAGCTTTCTTT,CAWSAGGNTEAFF
TRBJ1-1,NA,TRBV10-2,NA,TGCGCCAGCAGTGAAAACCGGGACAAGAACACTGAAGCTTTCTTT,CASSENRDKNTEAFF
TRBJ1-1,few,TRBV9,NA,TGTGCCAGCAGCGTAGGGGACACGAACACTGAAGCTTTCTTT,CASSVGDTNTEAFF
TRBJ1-1,once,TRBV25-1,NA,TGTGCCAGCAGTATTACAGGGAGCACTGAAGCTTTCTTT,CASSITGSTEAFF
TRBJ1-1,once,TRBV10-3,TRBD1,TGTGCCATCAGGGGGACAGGCTCGAACACTGAAGCTTTCTTT,CAIRGTGSNTEAFF
TRBJ2-7,NA,TRBV6-5,NA,TGTGCCAGCAGTCCCCACAGGGTGGGCGAGCAGTACTTC,CASSPHRVGEQYF
TRBJ2-5,NA,TRBV10-3,NA,TGTGCCATCAGCCCGGGTTCTCTGGAGACCCAGTACTTC,CAISPGSLETQYF
TRBJ2-5,NA,TRBV19,TRBD2,TGTGCCAGTAGACCCACCGGGCGGGGGGGCCGGGAGACCCAGTACTTC,CASRPTGRGGRETQYF
TRBJ1-5,NA,TRBV6-6,NA,TGTGCCAGCGGTACAGGAAATAATCAGCCCCAGCATTTT,CASGTGNNQPQHF
TRBJ2-1,NA,TRBV5-4,TRBD2,TGTGCCAGCAGCTTTCGACTAGCGGGGCGACTCTTCAATGAGCAGTTCTTC,CASSFRLAGRLFNEQFF
TRBJ2-7,NA,TRBV5-1,NA,TGCGCCAGCATGGGCCAGGGCTACGAGCAGTACTTC,CASMGQGYEQYF
TRBJ2-5,NA,TRBV7-2,NA,TGTGCCAGCAGCTCGAACAGGGACGAGACCCAGTACTTC,CASSSNRDETQYF
TRBJ2-7,NA,TRBV28,NA,TGTGCCAGCAGTTTCGGCCCGGGGCCTTCCTACGAGCAGTACTTC,CASSFGPGPSYEQYF
TRBJ1-3,NA,TRBV5-1,NA,TGCGCCAGCAGCTTGGGAGGGGGAAACACCATATATTTT,CASSLGGGNTIYF
TRBJ1-5,NA,TRBV1,NA,TGCACCAGCAGCCTATCACAGGACACGGCCCCATATAGCAATCAGCCCCAGCATTTT,CTSSLSQDTAPYSNQPQHF
TRBJ1-2,NA,TRBV7-9,NA,TGTGCCAGCAGCTTAGGAGAGGGGAACTATGGCTACACCTTC,CASSLGEGNYGYTF
TRBJ2-3,NA,TRBV30,NA,TGTGCCTGGAGTGTGGGGCTTGGGGGAGATACGCAGTATTTT,CAWSVGLGGDTQYF
TRBJ2-3,NA,TRBV29-1,TRBD1,TGCAGCACCACAGGGGTCGGCACAGATACGCAGTATTTT,CSTTGVGTDTQYF
TRBJ2-7,NA,TRBV18,NA,TGTGCCAGCTCATCATCTAGCGTGTCCTACGAGCAGTACTTC,CASSSSSVSYEQYF
TRBJ2-7,once,TRBV30,NA,TGTGCCTGGAGTGCCCAAACAGGGTCCCAGCAGTACTTC,CAWSAQTGSQQYF
TRBJ2-3,once,TRBV14,TRBD1,TGTGCCAGCAGCCAAGATTTTAAGGGGGCAACAGATACGCAGTATTTT,CASSQDFKGATDTQYF
TRBJ2-7,NA,TRBV29-1,NA,TGCAGCGTTGAAGCCCGCGCCACAGGGAACTCCTACGAGCAGTACTTC,CSVEARATGNSYEQYF
TRBJ2-2,NA,TRBV11-2,NA,TGTGCCTCTGTCGGTCAGGGGAACACCGGGGAGCTGTTTTTT,CASVGQGNTGELFF
TRBJ2-5,few,TRBV19,TRBD2,TGTGCCAGTAAAACTAGCGGGGGGCGAGGGGAGACCCAGTACTTC,CASKTSGGRGETQYF
TRBJ1-2,NA,TRBV5-5,TRBD1,TGTGCCAGCAGCTTGGACGCAGGGGGCGGCTATGGCTACACCTTC,CASSLDAGGGYGYTF
TRBJ1-4,NA,TRBV10-1,NA,TGCGCCAGCAGTGATCCGGGGGACGTTAATGAAAAACTGTTTTTT,CASSDPGDVNEKLFF
TRBJ1-2,NA,TRBV19,NA,TGTGCCAGTAGTATAAACAGTAACTATGGCTACACCTTC,CASSINSNYGYTF
TRBJ1-1,once,TRBV30,NA,TGTGCCTGGAGGGGGGGACGGTTGAACACTGAAGCTTTCTTT,CAWRGGRLNTEAFF
TRBJ1-1,NA,TRBV5-6,NA,TGTGCCAGCAGCTCCGTCGGGGGGCGGTTCGGACGCACTGAAGCTTTCTTT,CASSSVGGRFGRTEAFF
TRBJ1-1,NA,TRBV5-6,NA,TGTGCCAGCAGCCTGGGGAGGGGGAACACTGAAGCTTTCTTT,CASSLGRGNTEAFF
TRBJ1-4,NA,TRBV19,NA,TGTGCCAGTAGTATAGATGGCGCACAGAGGGTTAATGAAAAACTGTTTTTT,CASSIDGAQRVNEKLFF
TRBJ1-1,NA,TRBV19,NA,TGTGCCAGTAGTCCGAGACAGAGGTACACTACTGAAGCTTTCTTT,CASSPRQRYTTEAFF
TRBJ2-3,NA,TRBV30,NA,TGTGCCTGGAACCCATTAGCCCACCTCACAGATACGCAGTATTTT,CAWNPLAHLTDTQYF
TRBJ1-2,NA,TRBV2,NA,TGTGCCAGCAGCCCGACAGCTTATGGCTACACCTTC,CASSPTAYGYTF
TRBJ2-1,NA,TRBV4-3,TRBD2,TGCGCCAGCAGCCGGGTCGGGGGGGCCGAGCAGTTCTTC,CASSRVGGAEQFF
TRBJ1-1,NA,TRBV7-9,NA,TGTGCCAGCAGCCGAAGGTGGGTAACTGAAGCTTTCTTT,CASSRRWVTEAFF
TRBJ2-7,once,TRBV7-6,NA,TGTGCCAGCAGCCCCGGGACTGAGGGGTACGAGCAGTACTTC,CASSPGTEGYEQYF
TRBJ2-5,NA,TRBV5-1,NA,TGCGCCAGCAGCAGGGAACAGGGCCAGGAAGAGACCCAGTACTTC,CASSREQGQEETQYF
TRBJ1-2,NA,TRBV6-1,NA,TGTGCCAGCAGTGAAATTAGGGAGACAGGCTACACCTTC,CASSEIRETGYTF
TRBJ2-3,NA,TRBV11-3,NA,TGTGCCAGCAGCTTTACCCAGGGTGTGAATACGCAGTATTTT,CASSFTQGVNTQYF